This TCR beta chain was captured in a study of cytomegalovirus exposure and HLA in healthy donors (dated by TCRdb to about 2017). General notes on the study: In an earlier analysis of 587 of the donors, 276 Gb of sequence data and some 120 million unique TCR beta sequences from 150 million to 200 million T cells were reported. The study aimed to test whether cataloging public T cell receptors could reveal signatures of past pathogen exposure. Along with the approximately 600-subject first cohort, a separate validation cohort of approximately 110 different subjects was used. To study patterns of TCR occurrence, a later analysis re-analyzed previously published TCR beta repertoires from 550 to 800 donors and added high-resolution HLA genotyping. The T cell repertoires of under 750 subjects were profiled by immunosequencing and related to cytomegalovirus serostatus. In an earlier analysis of more than 550 of the donors, high-throughput TCR beta sequencing was used to judge whether each TCR beta V gene segment behaved as functional or pseudogenic. Class I and class II HLA loci were covered by the typing at four-digit resolution. To predict cytomegalovirus infection status, the study brought together high-throughput TCR immunosequencing, statistical association of individual TCRs with disease status, and machine learning. The number of donors typed differed by locus, with about 629-640 for A, B, C, DRB1 and DQB1, approximately 500 for DQA1, 600 to 610 for DPA1, and some 450 for DPB1. On average, roughly 240,000 unique TCR beta nucleotide sequences were sequenced per donor among 300 to 500 genotyped donors of the cohort, with roughly 19% of those sequences being non-productive. Roughly 5 DR-DQ haplotypes were handled as single units for association and clustering because linkage in the cohort was strong. The later analysis used no new phenotypic data to find candidate immune exposures, relying instead on TCR beta sequences and their occurrence across donors. Genome-wide SNP genotypes for about 55% of the roughly 670 donors were used in a later genetic analysis, which treated that subset as a discovery cohort. Donor age, sex, ethnicity and CMV serostatus were compiled alongside the repertoire data. Every discovery cohort repertoire had been produced on one sequencing platform. Roughly 300 gigabases of sequencing data and about 92 million unique TCR sequences made up an early release that covered some 640 HLA-typed donors. Among the roughly 370 genotyped donors, around 81% belonged to the genetic ancestry cluster associated with self-reported Caucasian donors.

General conclusions and limits of the study: In a later analysis, most CMV-associated TCR beta chains were found to appear HLA-restricted, with HLA associations seemingly driven largely by CMV exposure. The authors suggested that the approach could potentially be extended to other disease states and immunological phenotypes. The classifier was reported to diagnose cytomegalovirus status with high specificity and sensitivity in both the original cohort and the validation cohort. Presence/absence analyses assumed roughly uniform sequencing depth across donors, an assumption that may not hold. According to a later genetic analysis, donors in an Asian-associated ancestry cluster had fewer N-insertions in productive TCRs than the approximately 670-donor mean. An earlier analysis of approximately 500 of the donors showed that most TCR beta V segments appeared in productive rearrangements either about 87% or about 30% of the time, which broadly matched IMGT annotations. Three of the identified cytomegalovirus-associated TCR beta chains were confirmed in vitro to be specific for cytomegalovirus antigens. Most TCR sequences were seen in very few donors, while some public TCRs were found in many individuals. A later analysis found that HLA-associated TCR beta chains were more clonally expanded and had lower generation probabilities than equally common non-associated chains. A total of 150 or so TCR beta chains were listed by the study as associated with cytomegalovirus. This cohort had only TCR beta chains sequenced, and the lack of alpha or paired-chain data limited which features could be detected. Specific HLA alleles were associated with 15,000 to 20,000 TCR beta sequences at a false discovery rate of 0.05 in a later analysis. A further reported finding was that TCR beta sequences accurately predicted the HLA-A and HLA-B alleles for most subjects in the first cohort. A later analysis found that TCR association rates varied across HLA loci, with DRB1 alleles showing the most associated TCRs and HLA-C alleles the fewest. Some IMGT-functional V segments, including TRBV6-2 and TRBV6-3, could not be distinguished by the 87-base-pair reads and were therefore excluded. Immune exposure information for the cohort was limited to CMV serostatus. Because counts were too low, some 17 rarely observed V segments, including chromosome 9 orphons, were excluded from the earlier analysis of several hundred of the donors. The sequencing pipeline was judged likely to have produced a cluster of highly shared sequence variants as a technical artifact. When HLA alleles, especially DR and DQ, strongly co-occurred, TCR associations were difficult to assign to individual alleles. Linkage disequilibrium might explain the correlated functional status among segregating V segments, but an unknown experimental factor could not be ruled out. In a later analysis, several top co-occurrence clusters were reported to appear linked to parvovirus B19, influenza, CMV and Epstein-Barr virus. In a later genetic analysis, a missense DCLRE1C variant was associated with V-gene and J-gene trimming of TCR beta chains, and the association was replicated in an independent cohort. Because HLA typing was unavailable for some donors at each locus, only the typed subset was used in association tests.

This clone has a handful of counts. Its recognized antigen is unknown. No base-level quality is on record; no much larger clone is a single base apart. The library was made by the immunoSEQ multiplex PCR assay. A mixture of 60 forward primers for TCR Vbeta segments and 13 reverse primers for TCR Jbeta segments was used in the multiplex PCR. The CDR3 region of rearranged TCR beta genes was amplified from genomic DNA by a multiplex PCR assay. The Illumina HiSeq System was used to sequence the amplified TCR beta libraries as 87-base-pair reads. The original pipeline was this. A later analysis counted about 82 million unique TCR beta chains across the 650 to 700 repertoires, and 10 million to 12 million of these chains were shared by at least two donors. Raw reads were error-corrected and collapsed into unique sequences by a nearest-neighbor algorithm in which closely related sequences were merged to remove PCR and sequencing errors. Alignment of CDR3 sequences to IMGT reference sequences was used to assign V, D and J gene segments. Each retained sequence needed at least a six-nucleotide match to both a V gene segment and a J gene segment. A rearrangement counted as productive if the CDR3 had no stop codons and remained in frame with V and J, and every other rearrangement counted as non-productive. Following IMGT convention, CDR3 was defined as the stretch from the second conserved V-encoded cysteine to the conserved J-encoded phenylalanine. Sequences without an unambiguous match to a single V gene segment were excluded from the earlier analysis of almost 600 of the donors. In an earlier analysis of a few hundred of the donors, V segments were called functional above 56.7% productive rearrangements and were called segregating when the between-donor standard deviation exceeded 5%. A statistical classification framework was developed to diagnose cytomegalovirus status using the catalog of TCR beta chain sequences. In a later analysis, V and J genes were assigned by comparing TCR nucleotide sequences against IMGT/GENE-DB human TR gene sequences. A later analysis assigned CDR3 sequences and most-parsimonious VDJ recombination scenarios with the TCRdist pipeline. In a later analysis, every TCR beta chain was defined by the combination of its CDR3 amino acid sequence and its V-gene family, and reads without a unique V-gene family were dropped. A later analysis removed roughly 590 highly shared, low-generation-probability nucleotide sequences to deal with suspected cross-contamination and a sequencing artifact. In a later analysis, a clonal expansion index was calculated for each public chain from normalized within-repertoire ranks of inferred template counts. Generation probabilities in a later analysis came from a VDJ recombination model fitted to out-of-frame rearrangements, and those results were checked against IGoR. In a later analysis, hypergeometric tests were used to score TCR-TCR, TCR-HLA and TCR-CMV co-occurrence, with a repertoire-size bias correction applied to TCR pairs. False discovery rates were estimated in a later analysis by permuting HLA or CMV assignments 20 times. In a later analysis, co-occurring TCRs were grouped using DBSCAN, with TCRdist sequence similarity added in when clustering inside HLA-allele-positive subsets. For co-occurrence clustering, repertoires with fewer than 30,000 or more than 120,000 public chains were excluded, along with about five repertoires with anomalous nucleotide sharing. This immuneACCESS table, as held by TCRdb, lists in-frame sequences with V and J called but not all clones. Of the missing ones, under half trace to an unresolved V gene in checked studies; the others have no known cause. The DNA was the basis for D and trimming; V, J and clone size are from that table. This sample comprises roughly 250,000 clones, about four fifths of them detected only once. The ten largest account for roughly 2% of the sample.

The cohort was made up of 500 to 850 healthy bone marrow donors. Cohort members were all nominally healthy when sampled, although unrecorded immune exposures were likely present. The donor tested CMV seropositive and was one of the 289 seropositive cohort members. Every donor gave a peripheral blood sample, and the peripheral blood mononuclear cells from that sample were used for TCR beta sequencing. The Qiagen DNeasy Blood Extraction Kit was used to extract genomic DNA from the blood cell samples. V gives up 5 bases and J gives up 6 bases, and the segment between their germline ends measures 20 bases. CDR1 and CDR2, per the germline V gene, are MGHRA and YSYEKL. Spanning cysteine to phenylalanine, the CDR3 consists of 16 amino acids. Only the CDR3 DNA is retained, 48 bases long and in frame from the first base.

The rearrangement joined TRBV4-1 to TRBJ1-5, and the D gene may be TRBD1, 6 bases matching. This receptor was obtained from a woman aged 40 to 49 in good health and CMV-seropositive. Material: PBMCs. The CDR3 corresponds to CASSGRQVPRVQPQHF. The bases are TGCGCCAGCAGCGGACGACAGGTGCCGCGAGTTCAGCCCCAGCATTTT.